This T cell receptor (beta chain) stems from a study of PD-1 blockade in classical Hodgkin lymphoma. Every one of the patients relapsed after autologous stem cell transplantation (brentuximab vedotin exposure was variable). Assay: immunoSEQ multiplex PCR; the TCRdb copy retains only in-frame clones and omits some. The data show roughly 60,000 clones, roughly 91% seen once. The CDR3 spans 12 residues. The germline V gene has CDR1 SGHRS and CDR2 YFSETQ. V dropped 4 bases and J dropped 4 bases, with 8 bases sitting between them. About this clone itself: Antigen specificity is unknown.

Regarding the study as a whole: According to reports, newly diagnosed patients had lower baseline TCR diversity than healthy donors, and relapsed/refractory patients had lower baseline TCR diversity still.

The chain recombines TRBV5-1 with TRBJ1-2; a possible D gene is TRBD1 (5 bases). The TCR sequence derives from a human donor with classical Hodgkin lymphoma. Material: peripheral blood mononuclear cells (PBMCs), obtained before the second cycle of nivolumab. As DNA, the CDR3 is TGCGCCAGCAGCCCAGGGATCTATGGCTACACCTTC. As protein: CASSPGIYGYTF.